This record concerns one TCR beta chain sequence. PCR involved 60 Vbeta and 13 Jbeta primers. Method: immunoSEQ multiplex PCR; TCRdb's copy keeps in-frame clones and lacks some. The data show approximately 180,000 clones, around 80% seen once. The CDR3 is 14 amino acids. The germline V gene has CDR1 LNHDA and CDR2 SQIVND (reference sequence). Trimming left V 6 bases short and J 2 bases short, with 11 bases between. These data are taken from a study of cytomegalovirus exposure and HLA in healthy donors. Sequenced material: PBMCs. The TCR originated in a woman aged 25-40 years in good health and CMV-seropositive. The V and J genes are TRBV19 and TRBJ1-5; D perhaps matches TRBD1 (6 bases). The chain's CDR3 is CASSAGAGNQPQHF. The CDR3 nucleotides are TGTGCCAGTAGCGCAGGGGCGGGCAATCAGCCCCAGCATTTT.